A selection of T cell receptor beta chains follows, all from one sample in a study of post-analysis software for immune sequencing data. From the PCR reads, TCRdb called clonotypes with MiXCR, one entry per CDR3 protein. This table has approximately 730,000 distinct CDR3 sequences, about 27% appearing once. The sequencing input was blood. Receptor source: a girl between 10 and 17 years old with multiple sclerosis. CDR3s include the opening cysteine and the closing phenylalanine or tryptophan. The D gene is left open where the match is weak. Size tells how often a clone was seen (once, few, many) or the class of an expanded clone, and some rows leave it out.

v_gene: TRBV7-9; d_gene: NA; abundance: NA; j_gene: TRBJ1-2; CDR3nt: TGTGCCAGCAGCTGGGACGCGGATAACTATGACTACACCTTC; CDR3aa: CASSWDADNYDYTF
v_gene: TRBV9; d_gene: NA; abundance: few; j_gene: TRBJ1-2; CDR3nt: TGTGCCAGCAGCGTAGCAGCGGGCCCTGCGGACTATGGCTACACCTTC; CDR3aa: CASSVAAGPADYGYTF
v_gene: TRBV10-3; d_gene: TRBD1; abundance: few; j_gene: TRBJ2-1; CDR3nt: TGTGCCATCAGTGAGGGACAGGGGACCTACAATGAGCAGTTCTTC; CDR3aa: CAISEGQGTYNEQFF
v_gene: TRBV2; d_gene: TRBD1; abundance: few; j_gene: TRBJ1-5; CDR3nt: TGTGCCAGCAGCCCGCGACAGGGGACCAATCAGCCCCAGCATTTT; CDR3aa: CASSPRQGTNQPQHF
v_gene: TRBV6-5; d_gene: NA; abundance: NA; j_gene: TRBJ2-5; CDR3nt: TGTGCCAGCAGTCCCACTGTGACAGAGTGGGAGACCCAGTACTTC; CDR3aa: CASSPTVTEWETQYF
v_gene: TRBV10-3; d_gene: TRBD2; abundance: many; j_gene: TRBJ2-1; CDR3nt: TGTGCCATCAGCGACCCAGGGAGGGGACCCTACAATGAGCAGTTCTTC; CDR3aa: CAISDPGRGPYNEQFF
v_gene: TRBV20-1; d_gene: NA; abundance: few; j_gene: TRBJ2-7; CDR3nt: TGCAGTGCTAGAGATTCCAGGGAGGACCACGAGCAGTACTTC; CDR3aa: CSARDSREDHEQYF
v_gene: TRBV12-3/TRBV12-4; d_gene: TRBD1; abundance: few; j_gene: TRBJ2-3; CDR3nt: TGTGCCAGCAGACTCACAGGGGTTACAGATACGCAGTATTTT; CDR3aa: CASRLTGVTDTQYF
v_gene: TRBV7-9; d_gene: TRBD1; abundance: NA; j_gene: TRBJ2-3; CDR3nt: TGTGCCAGCAGCTGGGACAGGGGCCCAGATACGCAGTATTTT; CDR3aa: CASSWDRGPDTQYF
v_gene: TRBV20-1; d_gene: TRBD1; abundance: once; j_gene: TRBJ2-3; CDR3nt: TGCAGTGCCCCCAACCCGGAGACAGGGTATTCTAGCACAGATACGCAGTATTTT; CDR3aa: CSAPNPETGYSSTDTQYF
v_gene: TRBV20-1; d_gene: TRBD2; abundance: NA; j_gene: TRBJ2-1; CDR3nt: TGCAGTGCTAGAGATCTGCCGTATAGCGGGAGTGGCAATGAGCAGTTCTTC; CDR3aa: CSARDLPYSGSGNEQFF
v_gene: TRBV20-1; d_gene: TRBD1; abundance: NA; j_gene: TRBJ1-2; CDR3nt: TGCAGTCCGCGGACAGGGGACCGCTATGGCTACACCTTC; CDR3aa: CSPRTGDRYGYTF
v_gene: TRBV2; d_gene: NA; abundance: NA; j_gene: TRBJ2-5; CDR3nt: TGTGCCACAAACAGAGGGGTGGAGATCCAGTACTTC; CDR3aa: CATNRGVEIQYF
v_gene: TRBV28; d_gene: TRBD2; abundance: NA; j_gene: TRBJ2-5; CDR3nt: TGTGCCAGCAGTTTATCAGGTAGCGGGTTACGCGGGGAGCAGTACTTC; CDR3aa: CASSLSGSGLRGEQYF
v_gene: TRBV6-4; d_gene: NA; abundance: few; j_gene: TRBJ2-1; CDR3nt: TGTGCCAGCAGTGTTGATAGTAGCGTCTTCAATGAGCAGTTCTTC; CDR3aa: CASSVDSSVFNEQFF
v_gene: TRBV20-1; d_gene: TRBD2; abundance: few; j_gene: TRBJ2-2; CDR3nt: TGCAGTGCTCCGACTAGCGGGTTACTCCGCGGGGAGCTGTTTTTT; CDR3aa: CSAPTSGLLRGELFF
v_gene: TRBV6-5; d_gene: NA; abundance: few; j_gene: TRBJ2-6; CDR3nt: TGTGCCAGCAGTTACTCGCGCGGGGCCAACGTCCTGACTTTC; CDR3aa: CASSYSRGANVLTF
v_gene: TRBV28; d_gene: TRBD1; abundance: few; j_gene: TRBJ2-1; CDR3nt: TGTGCCTGCAGTTCCGACAGGGTTTGGCAGTTCTTC; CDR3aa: CACSSDRVWQFF
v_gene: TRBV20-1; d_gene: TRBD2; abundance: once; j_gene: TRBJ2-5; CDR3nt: TGCAGTGCTAACGGGGACACCTCAGCGGGGGGGCTGGTAGAGACCCAGTACTTC; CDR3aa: CSANGDTSAGGLVETQYF
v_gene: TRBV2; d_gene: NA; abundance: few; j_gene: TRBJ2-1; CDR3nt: TGTGCCAGCAGTCGGGACCGCGCCTCCAATGAGCAGTTCTTC; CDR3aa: CASSRDRASNEQFF
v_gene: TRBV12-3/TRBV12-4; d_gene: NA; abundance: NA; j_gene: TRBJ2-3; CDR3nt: TGTGCCAGCAGTTTAAAGGGACTTAGCACAGATACGCAGTATTTT; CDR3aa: CASSLKGLSTDTQYF
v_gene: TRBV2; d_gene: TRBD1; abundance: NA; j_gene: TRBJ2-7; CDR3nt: TGTGCCAGCAGTGAATCAGGGGGACCCTACGAGCAGTACTTC; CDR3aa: CASSESGGPYEQYF
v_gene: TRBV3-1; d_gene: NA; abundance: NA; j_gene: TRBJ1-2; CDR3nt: TGTGCCAGCAGCCAACGAACAGGGAACTATGGCTACACCTTC; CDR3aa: CASSQRTGNYGYTF
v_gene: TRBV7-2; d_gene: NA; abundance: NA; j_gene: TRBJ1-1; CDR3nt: TGTGCCAGCAGCTTAGCCCCGGATCGAGGTGAGGCTTTCTTT; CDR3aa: CASSLAPDRGEAFF
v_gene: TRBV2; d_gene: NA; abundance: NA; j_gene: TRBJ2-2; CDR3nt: TGTGCCAGCAGTCCTTTAACCAACACCGGGGAGCTGTTTTTT; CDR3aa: CASSPLTNTGELFF
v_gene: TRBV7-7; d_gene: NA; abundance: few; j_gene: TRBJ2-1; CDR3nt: TGTGCCAGCAGTCAGGCGGCAGTTAATGAGCAGTTCTTC; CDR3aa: CASSQAAVNEQFF
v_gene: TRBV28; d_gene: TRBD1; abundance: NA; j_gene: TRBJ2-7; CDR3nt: TGTGCCAGCAGTTTATTGCGACAGGGGGGTAGCGAGCAGTACTTC; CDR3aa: CASSLLRQGGSEQYF
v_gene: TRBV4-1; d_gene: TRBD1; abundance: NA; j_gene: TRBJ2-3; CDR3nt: TGCGCCAGCAGCCAGGCGGACAGGGGATTTCAGCCCCAGTATTTT; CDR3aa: CASSQADRGFQPQYF
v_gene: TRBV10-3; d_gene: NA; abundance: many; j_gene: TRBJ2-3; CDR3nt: TGTGCCATCAGTGATTCATACACAGATACGCAGTATTTT; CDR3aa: CAISDSYTDTQYF
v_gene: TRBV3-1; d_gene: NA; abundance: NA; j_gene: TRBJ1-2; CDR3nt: TGTGCCAGCAGCCCCTCCACCCTTGGCTATGGCTACACCTTC; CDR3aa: CASSPSTLGYGYTF
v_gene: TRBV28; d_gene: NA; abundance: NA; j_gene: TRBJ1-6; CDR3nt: TGTGCCAGCAGGCCTGACTTATATAATTCACCCCTCCACTTT; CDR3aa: CASRPDLYNSPLHF
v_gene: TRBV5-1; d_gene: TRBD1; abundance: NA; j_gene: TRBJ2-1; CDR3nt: TGCGCCAGCAGCTTGTTCCCGGGACAGGGGAATGAGCAGTTCTTC; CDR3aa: CASSLFPGQGNEQFF
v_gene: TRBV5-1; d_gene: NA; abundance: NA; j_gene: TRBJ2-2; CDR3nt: TGCGCCAGCAGCTTGGTAGGGAGCACCGGGGAGCTGTTTTTT; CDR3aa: CASSLVGSTGELFF
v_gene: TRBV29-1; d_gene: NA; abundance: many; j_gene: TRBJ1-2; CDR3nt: TGCAGCGTTGTGGAACCAGGGGATGGCTACACCTTC; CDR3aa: CSVVEPGDGYTF
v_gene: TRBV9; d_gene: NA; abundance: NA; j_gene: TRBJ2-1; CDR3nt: TGTGCCAGCAGCACCCTCCACAATGAGCAGTTCTTC; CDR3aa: CASSTLHNEQFF
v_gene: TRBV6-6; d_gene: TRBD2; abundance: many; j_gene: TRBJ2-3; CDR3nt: TGTGCCAGCAGTTTAGAGGGACTAGCTTTAGATACGCAGTATTTT; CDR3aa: CASSLEGLALDTQYF
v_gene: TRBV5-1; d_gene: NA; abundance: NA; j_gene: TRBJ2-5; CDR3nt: TGCGCCAGCAGCTCAAGGACGAGAGGAGAGACCCAGTACTTC; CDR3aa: CASSSRTRGETQYF
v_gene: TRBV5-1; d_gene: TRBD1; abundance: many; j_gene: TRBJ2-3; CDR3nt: TGCGCCAGCAGCCCAGGGGGCCGAGAGGTGGATACGCAGTATTTT; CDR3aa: CASSPGGREVDTQYF
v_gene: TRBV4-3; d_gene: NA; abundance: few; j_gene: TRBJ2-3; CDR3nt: TGCGCCAGCAGCCCGTATTACCAGGGTGTTATGGATACGCAGTATTTT; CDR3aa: CASSPYYQGVMDTQYF
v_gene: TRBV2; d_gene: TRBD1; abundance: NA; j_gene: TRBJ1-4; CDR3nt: TGTGCCAGCAGGGAACAGGGGACAAGAGAAAAACTGTTTTTT; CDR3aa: CASREQGTREKLFF